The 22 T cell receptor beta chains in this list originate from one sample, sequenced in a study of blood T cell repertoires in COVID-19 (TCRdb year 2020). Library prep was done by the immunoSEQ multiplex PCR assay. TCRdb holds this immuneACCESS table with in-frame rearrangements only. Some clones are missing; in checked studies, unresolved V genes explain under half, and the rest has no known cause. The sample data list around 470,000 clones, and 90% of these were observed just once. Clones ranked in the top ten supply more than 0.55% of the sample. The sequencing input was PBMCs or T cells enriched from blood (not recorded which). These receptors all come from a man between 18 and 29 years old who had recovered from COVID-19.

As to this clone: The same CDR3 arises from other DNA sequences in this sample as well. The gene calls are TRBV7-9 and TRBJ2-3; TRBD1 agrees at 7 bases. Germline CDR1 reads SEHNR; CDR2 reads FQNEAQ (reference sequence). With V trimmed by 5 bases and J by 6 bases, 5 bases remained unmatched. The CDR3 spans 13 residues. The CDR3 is CASSPRGPDTQYF. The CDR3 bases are TGTGCCAGCAGCCCAAGGGGGCCCGATACGCAGTATTTT.

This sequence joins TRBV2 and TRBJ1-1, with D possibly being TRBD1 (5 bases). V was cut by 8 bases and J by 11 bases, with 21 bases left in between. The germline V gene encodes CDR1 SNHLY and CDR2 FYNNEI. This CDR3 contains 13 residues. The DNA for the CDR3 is TGTGCCAGCGGGTCGCTTGGGGCAGTAGGGGCTTTCTTT. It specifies CASGSLGAVGAFF.

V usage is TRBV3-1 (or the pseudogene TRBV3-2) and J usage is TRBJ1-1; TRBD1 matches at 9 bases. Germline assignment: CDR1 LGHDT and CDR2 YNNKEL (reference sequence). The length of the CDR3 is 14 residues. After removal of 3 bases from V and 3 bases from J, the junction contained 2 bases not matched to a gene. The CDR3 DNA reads TGTGCCAGCAGCCAGACAGGGGGGGACACTGAAGCTTTCTTT. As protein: CASSQTGGDTEAFF.

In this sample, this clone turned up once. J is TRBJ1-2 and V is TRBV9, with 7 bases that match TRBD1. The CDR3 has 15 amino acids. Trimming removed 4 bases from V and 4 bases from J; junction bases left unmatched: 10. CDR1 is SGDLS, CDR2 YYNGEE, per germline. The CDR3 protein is CASSPTRDRPYGYTF. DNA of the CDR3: TGTGCCAGCAGCCCGACCCGGGACAGACCCTATGGCTACACCTTC.

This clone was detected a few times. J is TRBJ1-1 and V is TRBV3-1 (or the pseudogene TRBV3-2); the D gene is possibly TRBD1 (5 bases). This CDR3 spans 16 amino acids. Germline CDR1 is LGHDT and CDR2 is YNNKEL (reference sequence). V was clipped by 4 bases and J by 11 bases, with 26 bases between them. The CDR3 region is CASSPWTGTPGLGAFF. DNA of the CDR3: TGTGCCAGCAGCCCTTGGACCGGGACTCCCGGTTTGGGGGCTTTCTTT.

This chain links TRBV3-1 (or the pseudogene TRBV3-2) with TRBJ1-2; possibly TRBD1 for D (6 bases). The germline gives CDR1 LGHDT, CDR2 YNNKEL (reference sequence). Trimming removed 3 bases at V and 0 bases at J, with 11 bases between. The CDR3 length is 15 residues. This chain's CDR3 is CASSHNTGTNYGYTF. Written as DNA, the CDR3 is TGTGCCAGCAGCCACAATACAGGGACTAACTATGGCTACACCTTC.

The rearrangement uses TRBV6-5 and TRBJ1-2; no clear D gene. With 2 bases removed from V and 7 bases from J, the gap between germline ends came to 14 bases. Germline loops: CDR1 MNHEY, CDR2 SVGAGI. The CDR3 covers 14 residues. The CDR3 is CASSYLGSPVGYTF. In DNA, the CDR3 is TGTGCCAGCAGTTACCTAGGTTCGCCGGTTGGCTACACCTTC.

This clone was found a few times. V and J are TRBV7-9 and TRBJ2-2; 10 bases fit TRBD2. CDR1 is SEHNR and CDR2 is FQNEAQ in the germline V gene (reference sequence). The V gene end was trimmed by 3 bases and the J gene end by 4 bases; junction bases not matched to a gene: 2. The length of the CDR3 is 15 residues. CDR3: CASSLGLAFTGELFF. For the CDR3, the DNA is TGTGCCAGCAGCTTGGGACTAGCGTTCACCGGGGAGCTGTTTTTT. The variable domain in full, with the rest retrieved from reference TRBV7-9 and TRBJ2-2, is DTGVSQNPRHKITKRGQNVTFRCDPISEHNRLYWYRQTLGQGPEFLTYFQNEAQLEKSRLLSDRFSAERPKGSFSTLEIQRTEQGDSAMYLCASSLGLAFTGELFFGEGSRLTVL.

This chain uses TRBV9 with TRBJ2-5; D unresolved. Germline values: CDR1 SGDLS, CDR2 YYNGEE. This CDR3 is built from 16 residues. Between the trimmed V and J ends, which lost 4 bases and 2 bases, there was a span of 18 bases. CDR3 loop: CASSSRRSEHQETQYF. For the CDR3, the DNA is TGTGCCAGCAGCTCTCGACGGAGCGAACATCAAGAGACCCAGTACTTC.

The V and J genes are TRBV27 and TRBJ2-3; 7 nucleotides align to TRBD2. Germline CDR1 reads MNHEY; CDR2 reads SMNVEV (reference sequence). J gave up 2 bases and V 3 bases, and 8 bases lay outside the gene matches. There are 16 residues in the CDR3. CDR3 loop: CASSLKVGLITDTQYF. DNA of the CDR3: TGTGCCAGCAGTTTGAAAGTGGGACTAATCACAGATACGCAGTATTTT.

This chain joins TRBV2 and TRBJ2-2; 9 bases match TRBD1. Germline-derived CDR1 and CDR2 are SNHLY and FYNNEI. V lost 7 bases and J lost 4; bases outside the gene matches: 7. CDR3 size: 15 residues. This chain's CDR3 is CASTRDRDTTGELFF. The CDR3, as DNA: TGTGCCAGCACCAGGGACAGGGATACCACCGGGGAGCTGTTTTTT.

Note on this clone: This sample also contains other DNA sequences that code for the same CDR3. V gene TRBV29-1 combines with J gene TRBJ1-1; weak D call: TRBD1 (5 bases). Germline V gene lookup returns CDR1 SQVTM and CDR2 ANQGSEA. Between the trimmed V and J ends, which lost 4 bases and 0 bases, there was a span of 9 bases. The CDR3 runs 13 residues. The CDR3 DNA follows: TGCAGCGTTGGGTCAGGGATGAACACTGAAGCTTTCTTT. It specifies CSVGSGMNTEAFF.

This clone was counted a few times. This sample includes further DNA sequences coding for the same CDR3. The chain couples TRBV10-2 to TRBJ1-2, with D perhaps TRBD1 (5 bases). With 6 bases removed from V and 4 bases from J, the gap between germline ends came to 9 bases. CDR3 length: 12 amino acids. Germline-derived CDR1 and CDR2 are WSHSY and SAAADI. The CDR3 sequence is CASRTDSYGYTF. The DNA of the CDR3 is TGCGCCAGCAGGACAGATTCCTATGGCTACACCTTC.

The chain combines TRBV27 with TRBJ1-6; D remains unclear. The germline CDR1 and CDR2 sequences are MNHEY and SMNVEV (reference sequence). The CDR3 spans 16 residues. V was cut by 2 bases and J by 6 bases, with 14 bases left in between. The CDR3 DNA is TGTGCCAGCAGTTTAAGTGGGCTCTCTTCTAATTCACCCCTCCACTTT. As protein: CASSLSGLSSNSPLHF.

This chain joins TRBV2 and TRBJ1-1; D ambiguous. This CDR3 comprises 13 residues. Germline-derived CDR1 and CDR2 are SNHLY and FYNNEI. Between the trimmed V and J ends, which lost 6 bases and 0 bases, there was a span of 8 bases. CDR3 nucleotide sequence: TGTGCCAGCAGGGGCTCGATGAACACTGAAGCTTTCTTT. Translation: CASRGSMNTEAFF.

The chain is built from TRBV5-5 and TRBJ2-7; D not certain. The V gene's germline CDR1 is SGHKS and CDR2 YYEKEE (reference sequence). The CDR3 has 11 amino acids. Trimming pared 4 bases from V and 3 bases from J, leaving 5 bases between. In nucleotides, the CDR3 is TGTGCCAGCAGCCCCAACTACGAGCAGTACTTC. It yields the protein CASSPNYEQYF. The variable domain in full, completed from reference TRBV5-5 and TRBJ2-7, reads DAGVTQSPTHLIKTRGQQVTLRCSPISGHKSVSWYQQVLGQGPQFIFQYYEKEERGRGNFPDRFSARQFPNYSSELNVNALLLGDSALYLCASSPNYEQYFGPGTRLTVT.

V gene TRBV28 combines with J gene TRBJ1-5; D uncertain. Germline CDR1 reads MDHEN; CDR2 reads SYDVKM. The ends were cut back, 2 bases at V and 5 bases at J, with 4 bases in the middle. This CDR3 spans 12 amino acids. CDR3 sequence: CASSLLYQPQHF. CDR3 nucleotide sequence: TGTGCCAGCAGTTTACTTTATCAGCCCCAGCATTTT. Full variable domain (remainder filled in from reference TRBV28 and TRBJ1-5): DVKVTQSSRYLVKRTGEKVFLECVQDMDHENMFWYRQDPGLGLRLIYFSYDVKMKEKGDIPEGYSVSREKKERFSLILESASTNQTSMYLCASSLLYQPQHFGDGTRLSIL.

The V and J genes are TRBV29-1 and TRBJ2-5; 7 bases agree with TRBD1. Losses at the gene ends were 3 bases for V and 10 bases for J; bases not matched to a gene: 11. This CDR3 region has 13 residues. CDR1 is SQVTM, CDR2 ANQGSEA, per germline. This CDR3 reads CSVEDRHQEDQYF. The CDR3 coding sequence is TGCAGCGTTGAGGACAGGCACCAGGAGGACCAGTACTTC.

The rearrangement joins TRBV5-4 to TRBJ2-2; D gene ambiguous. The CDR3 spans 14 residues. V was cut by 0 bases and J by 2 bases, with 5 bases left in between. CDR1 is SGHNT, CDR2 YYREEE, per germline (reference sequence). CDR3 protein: CASSLVANTGELFF. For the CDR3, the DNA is TGTGCCAGCAGCTTGGTAGCAAACACCGGGGAGCTGTTTTTT.

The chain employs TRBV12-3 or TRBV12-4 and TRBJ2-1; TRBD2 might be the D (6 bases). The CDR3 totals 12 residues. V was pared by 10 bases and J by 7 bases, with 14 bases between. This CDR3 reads CATVWRVNEQFF. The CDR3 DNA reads TGTGCCACCGTGTGGAGGGTGAATGAGCAGTTCTTC.

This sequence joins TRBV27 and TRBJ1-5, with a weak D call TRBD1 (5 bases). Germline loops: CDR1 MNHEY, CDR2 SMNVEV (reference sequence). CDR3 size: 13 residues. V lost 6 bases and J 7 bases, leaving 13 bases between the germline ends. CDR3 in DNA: TGTGCCAGCAGCCCAGGGTATGGGCAGCCCCAGCATTTT. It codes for CASSPGYGQPQHF.

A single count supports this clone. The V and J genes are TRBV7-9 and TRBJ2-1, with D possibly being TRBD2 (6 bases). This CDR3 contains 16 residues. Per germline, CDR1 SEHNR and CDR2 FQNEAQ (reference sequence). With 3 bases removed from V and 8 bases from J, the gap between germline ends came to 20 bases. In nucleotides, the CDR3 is TGTGCCAGCAGCTTCTCGTGGAGGGATTCTGGGGATGAGCAGTTCTTC. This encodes CASSFSWRDSGDEQFF. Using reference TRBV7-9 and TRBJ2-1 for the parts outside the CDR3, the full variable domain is DTGVSQNPRHKITKRGQNVTFRCDPISEHNRLYWYRQTLGQGPEFLTYFQNEAQLEKSRLLSDRFSAERPKGSFSTLEIQRTEQGDSAMYLCASSFSWRDSGDEQFFGPGTRLTVL.